Listed below are T cell receptor beta chains from one sample, sequenced in a study of blood T cell repertoires in COVID-19. TCRdb keeps only in-frame clones here, not all; method: immunoSEQ multiplex PCR. The sample has some 160,000 clones, roughly 90% seen once. Material: peripheral blood. Receptors originate from a man in his sixties with acute or convalescent COVID-19. Both conserved end residues are part of each CDR3. A D gene is named only where the DNA matches it firmly. Size is stated for part of the rows, as once, few or many counts, or as a class when the clone is expanded.

V gene	clone size	J gene	D gene	CDR3 DNA	CDR3 protein
TRBV4-1	-	TRBJ2-1	TRBD2	TGCGCCAGCAGCCAAGATACCAGCGGGGGAAGGAATGAGCAGTTCTTC	CASSQDTSGGRNEQFF
TRBV6-5	-	TRBJ2-7	TRBD2	TGTGCCAGCAGGCCCGCCGGGGGGGCGGTCGACGAGCAGTACTTC	CASRPAGGAVDEQYF
TRBV30	-	TRBJ1-3	-	TGTGCCTGGAGTGTAATTTCGAGGGGAAACACCATATATTTT	CAWSVISRGNTIYF
TRBV30	-	TRBJ1-1	-	TGTGCCTACAGCGGCCCCACTGAAGCTTTCTTT	CAYSGPTEAFF
TRBV5-4	-	TRBJ1-1	-	TGTGCCAGCAGCTCGCGACAGGTGCCGAACACTGAAGCTTTCTTT	CASSSRQVPNTEAFF
TRBV6-1	-	TRBJ2-1	TRBD2	TGTGCCAGCAGTGAATATGGGACTAGCGGGGGGTTCTACAATGAGCAGTTCTTC	CASSEYGTSGGFYNEQFF
TRBV6-5	-	TRBJ1-2	-	TGTGCCAGCAGCCCACGGCGGCACTATGGCTACACCTTC	CASSPRRHYGYTF
TRBV18	-	TRBJ2-7	TRBD1	TGTGCCAGCTCACCAAAGGGGGCTGACTACGAGCAGTACTTC	CASSPKGADYEQYF
TRBV11-2	-	TRBJ2-5	TRBD2	TGTGCCAGCAGCCTGACTAGCGGGGGGGCATTAGAGACCCAGTACTTC	CASSLTSGGALETQYF
TRBV7-9	-	TRBJ2-7	-	TGTGCCAGCAGCTTAGGGAGCTACGAGCAGTACTTC	CASSLGSYEQYF
TRBV2	-	TRBJ1-3	-	TGTGCCAGCAGGAGGAGTGGGAGAGGGACACCACCCTCTGGAAACACCATATATTTT	CASRRSGRGTPPSGNTIYF
TRBV11-2	-	TRBJ1-3	TRBD1	TGTGCCAGCAGCTTCCCGGGACAGGGACGAAACACCATATATTTT	CASSFPGQGRNTIYF
TRBV10-2	once	TRBJ2-1	-	TGCGCCAGCAGTGAGGTGGGGCCCTACAATGAGCAGTTCTTC	CASSEVGPYNEQFF
TRBV30	-	TRBJ1-1	-	TGTGCCTGGAGCGGTCGGGGGGGATCAATGAACACTGAAGCTTTCTTT	CAWSGRGGSMNTEAFF
TRBV2	-	TRBJ2-5	-	TGTGCCAGCAGTGGGGAACGGGGGGAGACCCAGTACTTC	CASSGERGETQYF
TRBV24-1	few	TRBJ1-5	TRBD1	TGTGCCACCAGTGACCGACAGGGGTTGCAGCCCCAGCATTTT	CATSDRQGLQPQHF
TRBV9	-	TRBJ1-5	TRBD1	TGTGCCAGCAACTCACAGGGGGGCAATCAGCCCCAGCATTTT	CASNSQGGNQPQHF
TRBV5-8	-	TRBJ1-2	-	TGTGCCAGCAGCTCTGGACAGACCCGAGGGGGCTACACCTTC	CASSSGQTRGGYTF
TRBV19	-	TRBJ2-1	TRBD2	TGTGCCTCAGGCGGGGGAATCGACAATGAGCAGTTCTTC	CASGGGIDNEQFF
TRBV9	-	TRBJ1-4	-	TGTGCCAGCAGCCCTCCCGTGGGCCAACTGTTTTTT	CASSPPVGQLFF
TRBV4-1	-	TRBJ2-1	-	TGCGCCAGCAGCCAAGGTTCTAGGTCGGGGGAGCAGTTCTTC	CASSQGSRSGEQFF
TRBV21-1	-	TRBJ2-3	-	TGTGCCAGCAGCAAAAGAAGGACAGGGGTGGAAGATACGCAGTATTTT	CASSKRRTGVEDTQYF
TRBV24-1	-	TRBJ2-7	TRBD1	TGTGCCACCAGTGACGAAAAGACAGGGGATCCATACGAGCAGTACTTC	CATSDEKTGDPYEQYF
TRBV27	few	TRBJ1-5	-	TGTGCCAGCAGTTCCGACCGGGGAGCGCTAAATCAGCCCCAGCATTTT	CASSSDRGALNQPQHF
TRBV6-5	once	TRBJ1-4	-	TGTGCCAGCAGTACACAGGGTAGGAATGAAAAACTGTTTTTT	CASSTQGRNEKLFF
TRBV5-1	-	TRBJ1-3	TRBD1	TGCGCCAGCAGCTTGGAAGGGGGCCTCTCTGGAAACACCATATATTTT	CASSLEGGLSGNTIYF
TRBV7-3	-	TRBJ1-2	-	TGTGCCAGCAGCCAGGACACTGAATCAACTGGCTACACCTTC	CASSQDTESTGYTF
TRBV6-5	-	TRBJ2-2	-	TGTGCCAGCAGGTTAACAGGGTATCCCGGGGAGCTGTTTTTT	CASRLTGYPGELFF
TRBV5-4	-	TRBJ2-3	-	TGTGCCAGCAAGCAGGGGAGAACAGATACGCAGTATTTT	CASKQGRTDTQYF
TRBV18	once	TRBJ1-2	TRBD1	TGTGCCAGCTCACCACTACGACAGGGGGCGGAGTATGGCTACACCTTC	CASSPLRQGAEYGYTF
TRBV7-8	-	TRBJ1-5	TRBD1	TGTGCCAGCAGCCAACAGGGGGTCAATCAGCCCCAGCATTTT	CASSQQGVNQPQHF
TRBV18	-	TRBJ1-4	-	TGTGCCAGCTCACCACGAGGCGGGAATGAAAAACTGTTTTTT	CASSPRGGNEKLFF
TRBV3-1/TRBV3-2	-	TRBJ1-2	-	TGTGCCAGCAGCCTGCAGCAGGTGAGCTATGGCTACACCTTC	CASSLQQVSYGYTF
TRBV5-1	-	TRBJ2-3	-	TGCGCCAGCAGCTTGGCTAGGGGGACCACAGATACGCAGTATTTT	CASSLARGTTDTQYF
TRBV19	few	TRBJ2-5	-	TGTGCCAGTAGAGGAGACAGTTTGGGAGAGACCCAGTACTTC	CASRGDSLGETQYF
TRBV30	-	TRBJ1-2	-	TGTGCCTGGAGTGTCGGGGGGAACGGCTACACCTTC	CAWSVGGNGYTF
TRBV5-4	-	TRBJ2-1	TRBD2	TGTGCCACATCCGGGACTAGCGGGGGGGCCGGAATGAATGAGCAGTTCTTC	CATSGTSGGAGMNEQFF
TRBV6-5	-	TRBJ2-1	TRBD2	TGTGCCAGCAGCTTCGTGGACGGGGGGAACAATGAGCAGTTCTTC	CASSFVDGGNNEQFF
TRBV9	-	TRBJ1-2	TRBD1	TGTGCCAGCAGCCCCCGGGACAGCTATGGCTACACCTTC	CASSPRDSYGYTF
TRBV7-9	-	TRBJ2-5	-	TGTGCCAGCAGCTTAGTAGGGGTGGAGACCCAGTACTTC	CASSLVGVETQYF
TRBV5-1	-	TRBJ1-2	-	TGCGCCAGCAGCTTGCCGGGGGGCGAGGTCTACACCTTC	CASSLPGGEVYTF
TRBV9	-	TRBJ1-4	-	TGTGCCAGCAGCGTAAGGACTGGGGAAAAACTGTTTTTT	CASSVRTGEKLFF
TRBV2	-	TRBJ1-2	TRBD1	TGTGCCAGCCAATTGACAGGGACTAACTATGGCTACACCTTC	CASQLTGTNYGYTF
TRBV18	once	TRBJ1-1	TRBD1	TGTGCCAGCTCACCAGACAGGGCTAACACTGAAGCTTTCTTT	CASSPDRANTEAFF
TRBV30	-	TRBJ1-5	-	TGTGCCTGGAGTCACGCGGGTGGTCAGCCCCAGCATTTT	CAWSHAGGQPQHF
TRBV23-1	-	TRBJ2-7	TRBD1	TGCGCCAGCAGTCAAAATCCGGCTACAGGGGGCCCCTACGAGCAGTACTTC	CASSQNPATGGPYEQYF
TRBV9	-	TRBJ1-3	-	TGTGCCAGCAGCCTTGAACAGAACTCTGGAAACACCATATATTTT	CASSLEQNSGNTIYF